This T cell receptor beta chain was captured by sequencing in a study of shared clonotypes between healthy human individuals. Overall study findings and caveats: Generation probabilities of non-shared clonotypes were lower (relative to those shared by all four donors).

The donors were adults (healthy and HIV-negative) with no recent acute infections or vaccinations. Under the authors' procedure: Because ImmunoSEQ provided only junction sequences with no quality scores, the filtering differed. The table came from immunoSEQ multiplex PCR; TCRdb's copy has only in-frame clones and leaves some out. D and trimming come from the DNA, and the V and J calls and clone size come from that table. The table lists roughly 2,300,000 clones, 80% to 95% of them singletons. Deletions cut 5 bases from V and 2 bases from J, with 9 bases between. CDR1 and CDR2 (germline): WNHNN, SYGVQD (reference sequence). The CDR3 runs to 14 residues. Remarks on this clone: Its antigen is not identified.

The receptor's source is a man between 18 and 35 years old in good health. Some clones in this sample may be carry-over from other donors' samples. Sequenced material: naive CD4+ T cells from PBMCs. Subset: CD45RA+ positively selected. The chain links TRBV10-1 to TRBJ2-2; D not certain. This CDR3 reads CASSPDLNTGELFF. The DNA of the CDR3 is TGCGCCAGCAGTCCGGACCTAAACACCGGGGAGCTGTTTTTT.